This T cell receptor (beta chain) was identified during a study of regulatory T cells in long-lasting Graves disease. Investigators prepared the TCR beta libraries by applying iRepertoire HTBI primers and Arm-PCR of CDR3 regions. MiXCR, applied by TCRdb to the multiplex PCR reads, yields one record per CDR3 protein. The profile shows around 450,000 distinct CDR3 sequences, roughly 16% of them singletons. Time point here: newly diagnosed GD, antithyroid drugs for less than 3 months. Researchers made the TCR library from RNA that was extracted from PBMCs. Study-wide points: The researchers studied only peripheral blood, not thyroid tissue.

Germline loops: CDR1 SQVTM, CDR2 ANQGSEA. Trimming removed 3 bases at V and 7 bases at J, with 7 bases between. The CDR3 runs 11 residues. This clonotype was observed at least ten times. Its antigen remains unidentified. The same data also went into a second study, on T cells in Graves' hyperthyroidism and ophthalmopathy. This second report adds: Patients aged 18 to 65 had newly diagnosed hyperthyroidism that had lasted under 2 months. Initially, a first-round RT-PCR of the TCR CDR3 employed the HTBI primer set.

This sequence was found in a man aged 40-50 years with Graves disease. The sample here was peripheral blood mononuclear cells (PBMCs), taken at new diagnosis, from a patient treated with antithyroid drugs. The J gene is TRBJ2-1, the V gene TRBV29-1; D is uncertain. The CDR3, as DNA: TGCAGCGTTGATAGGGCGAATGAGCAGTTCTTC. The encoded protein is CSVDRANEQFF.